The 5 T cell receptor beta chains presented below share a single source sample, sequenced in a study of radiation and T cells in renal cell carcinoma. Described treatment: treatment-naive control, cytoreductive nephrectomy. The data were produced by immunoSEQ multiplex PCR, yet TCRdb's version contains in-frame clones alone and is incomplete. The table includes 18,000 or so clones, roughly three fifths detected once. Sequenced material: tumor tissue, taken from a patient whose treatment was nephrectomy without radiotherapy. The receptors come from a man in his fifties or sixties with renal cell carcinoma.

This clone was seen only once. The chain is built from TRBV5-6 and TRBJ1-1; 10 bases match TRBD1. Germline CDR1 is SGHDT and CDR2 is YYEEEE. The junction had 16 bases not matched to a gene; V was cut back by 0 bases and J by 8 bases. The CDR3 loop spans 18 amino acids. The CDR3 coding sequence is TGTGCCAGCAGCTTGGCATTATCAGCGGGACAGGGGCGAGCGGAAGCTTTCTTT. Residues: CASSLALSAGQGRAEAFF.

This clone occurred a few times. This chain links TRBV28 with TRBJ1-1; D unresolved. V lost 5 bases, J lost 1 base, and 14 bases lay in between. The CDR3 runs to 15 residues. Germline assignment: CDR1 MDHEN and CDR2 SYDVKM. DNA of the CDR3: TGTGCCAGCAGTCTAGACCCCCTGGAGAACACTGAAGCTTTCTTT. Translation: CASSLDPLENTEAFF. Looking up the rest from reference TRBV28 and TRBJ1-1 gives the full variable domain: DVKVTQSSRYLVKRTGEKVFLECVQDMDHENMFWYRQDPGLGLRLIYFSYDVKMKEKGDIPEGYSVSREKKERFSLILESASTNQTSMYLCASSLDPLENTEAFFGQGTRLTVV.

This clone came up a few times. The rearrangement uses TRBV18 and TRBJ2-5; 8 bases line up with TRBD2. The CDR3 totals 15 residues. Germline V gene sequence: CDR1 KGHSH, CDR2 LQKENI. After removal of 3 bases from V and 4 bases from J, the junction contained 7 bases not matched to a gene. The CDR3 nucleotides are TGTGCCAGCTCACCCGGCGGGGGGAAAGGAGAGACCCAGTACTTC. It encodes CASSPGGGKGETQYF.

This clone has at least ten counts. V is TRBV7-6 and J is TRBJ1-5; TRBD1 aligns across 12 bases. CDR1 and CDR2 (germline): SGHVS, FNYEAQ. CDR3 length equals 15 residues. The junction had 3 bases not matched to a gene; V was cut back by 5 bases and J by 4 bases. Here the CDR3 DNA reads TGTGCCAGCAGCATGGGACAGGGGGCTAATCAGCCCCAGCATTTT. Amino acids: CASSMGQGANQPQHF.

The genes are TRBV14 and TRBJ1-6; 10 bases are shared with TRBD1. Germline loops: CDR1 SGHDN, CDR2 FVKESK. Trimming at V came to 7 bases and at J to 6 bases, leaving 3 bases not matched to a gene. The CDR3 runs 14 residues. CDR3 region: CASTRTGGNSPLHF. The DNA for the CDR3 is TGTGCCAGCACGAGGACAGGGGGTAATTCACCCCTCCACTTT. Drawing the rest from reference TRBV14 and TRBJ1-6, the complete variable domain is EAGVTQFPSHSVIEKGQTVTLRCDPISGHDNLYWYRRVMGKEIKFLLHFVKESKQDESGMPNNRFLAERTGGTYSTLKVQPAELEDSGVYFCASTRTGGNSPLHFGNGTRLTVT.